This T cell receptor (beta chain) was identified during a study of blood T cells in healthy people across ages. CDR1 and CDR2 (germline): DFQATT, SNEGSKA (reference sequence). This CDR3 spans 15 amino acids. V was pared by 1 base and J by 0 bases, with 3 bases of the junction left unmatched. Primed by a sample-barcoded 5' primer and a J-beta primer mix, a second PCR proceeded for about 6 to 11 cycles. TCRdb independently ran MiXCR on the 5' RACE reads; one entry per CDR3 protein. The table lists about 1.4 million distinct CDR3 sequences, 59% of them singletons. The clonotype comes from a man younger than 30 in good health. The rearrangement joins TRBV20-1 to TRBJ2-5, with 9 bases lining up with TRBD2. The sample consisted of blood. Written as DNA, the CDR3 is TGCAGTGCTAGAGGGCTAGCGGGGTACCAAGAGACCCAGTACTTC. Translating it yields CSARGLAGYQETQYF.